One sample yielded the 32 T cell receptor beta chains listed below, sequenced in a study of T-cell reconstitution after alpha-beta-depleted transplantation in children. Unique molecular identifiers were incorporated during preparation of the TCRbeta library. TCRdb reprocessed the PCR reads with MiXCR, giving one entry per CDR3 protein. The table includes approximately 110,000 distinct CDR3 sequences, 23% detected once. The material sequenced was PBMCs, mostly from graft donor cells, taken 180 days after TCRalphabeta/CD19-depleted stem cell transplant. These receptors came from a male patient aged 2-15 years who had a stem cell transplant for chronic granulomatous disease, so the T cells may come from the graft donor.

This clonotype was found a few times. The chain carries TRBV12-3 or TRBV12-4 and TRBJ1-3, with 7 nucleotides matching TRBD1. V gave up 6 bases and J gave up 1 base; unmatched junction bases: 3. This CDR3 is built from 14 residues. CDR3 loop: CASSMTGSGNTIYF. DNA of the CDR3: TGTGCCAGCAGCATGACAGGGTCTGGAAACACCATATATTTT.

This clonotype has only one observation. This sequence joins TRBV28 and TRBJ1-6; D uncertain. CDR1 MDHEN and CDR2 SYDVKM come from the germline V gene. V was pared by 5 bases and J by 10 bases, with 9 bases between. This CDR3 contains 12 residues. CDR3 region: CASSLTVSPLHF. For the CDR3, the DNA is TGTGCCAGCAGTCTAACAGTGTCACCCCTCCACTTT.

At least ten counts were recorded for this clonotype. This rearrangement joins TRBV7-8 to TRBJ2-3; 7 nucleotides match TRBD1. This CDR3 is 16 amino acids long. In germline, CDR1 is SGHVS, CDR2 FQNEAQ. V gave up 5 bases and J gave up 3 bases; unmatched junction bases: 11. In nucleotides, the CDR3 is TGTGCCAGCAGCGACCAGACAGGGTTCGGAACAGATACGCAGTATTTT. This sequence encodes CASSDQTGFGTDTQYF.

The rearrangement uses TRBV7-9 and TRBJ2-1, with D perhaps TRBD1 or TRBD2 (5 bases each). V dropped 5 bases and J dropped 3 bases, with 14 bases sitting between them. Germline V gives CDR1 SEHNR, CDR2 FQNEAQ (reference sequence). CDR3 length: 15 residues. In nucleotides, the CDR3 is TGTGCCAGCAGCCCCCGGGGCGGTTGCTACAATGAGCAGTTCTTC. Its protein product is CASSPRGGCYNEQFF.

This clonotype was observed at least ten times. This rearrangement joins TRBV10-3 to TRBJ2-1; possible D gene TRBD1, 6 bases. CDR3 size: 13 residues. Trimming removed 6 bases at V and 6 bases at J, with 12 bases between. The germline V gene encodes CDR1 ENHRY and CDR2 SYGVKD. The CDR3 DNA follows: TGTGCCATCAGACCTGACAGGCCCAATGAGCAGTTCTTC. This gives the protein CAIRPDRPNEQFF.

As concerns this clonotype: A read error may produce the germline difference seen at one junction end. The genes are TRBV7-7 and TRBJ2-5; tentative D call: TRBD2 (7 bases). CDR3 length equals 16 residues. CDR1 SSHAT and CDR2 FNYEAQ come from the germline V gene (reference sequence). The CDR3 sequence is CASSLYRGAGEETQYF. The CDR3 region has the DNA TGTGCTAGCAGCTTATACCGGGGGGCCGGGGAAGAGACCCAGTACTTC.

The sample holds many counts of this clonotype. CDR3 loop: CSVAVRRTEAFF. The CDR3 coding sequence is TGCAGCGTTGCAGTGAGGAGGACTGAAGCTTTCTTT. This chain links TRBV29-1 with TRBJ1-1; D unresolved. The V end was cut by 4 bases, the J end by 5 bases, with 11 bases between. The CDR3 is made up of 12 amino acids. Per the germline V gene, CDR1 is SQVTM and CDR2 is ANQGSEA.

V is TRBV20-1 and J is TRBJ2-1; D might be TRBD1 (5 bases). The CDR3 has 14 residues. V lost 6 bases and J lost 1, with 13 bases in between. CDR1 is DFQATT and CDR2 is SNEGSKA in the germline V gene (reference sequence). The CDR3 spells CSAGQGPSYNEQFF. The CDR3 region has the DNA TGCAGTGCGGGCCAGGGTCCGTCCTACAATGAGCAGTTCTTC.

The chain links TRBV7-9 to TRBJ2-3; D remains ambiguous. The CDR3 is 17 amino acids. V was clipped by 2 bases and J by 1 base, with 16 bases between them. Germline V lookup: CDR1 SEHNR, CDR2 FQNEAQ (reference sequence). The CDR3 region has the DNA TGTGCCAGCAGCTTAAGGGCTACCCGTAGGGGCACAGATACGCAGTATTTT. Its translation is CASSLRATRRGTDTQYF. Filled out from reference TRBV7-9 and TRBJ2-3, the complete variable domain reads DTGVSQNPRHKITKRGQNVTFRCDPISEHNRLYWYRQTLGQGPEFLTYFQNEAQLEKSRLLSDRFSAERPKGSFSTLEIQRTEQGDSAMYLCASSLRATRRGTDTQYFGPGTRLTVL.

This clonotype was counted only a few times. The chain recombines TRBV10-3 with TRBJ2-7; D not resolved. The ends were cut back, 3 bases at V and 6 bases at J, with 15 bases in the middle. Germline-derived CDR1 and CDR2 are ENHRY and SYGVKD. This CDR3 has 14 amino acids. The CDR3 protein is CAISEAKGPSEQYF. The CDR3 DNA is TGTGCCATCAGTGAAGCCAAAGGGCCGTCCGAGCAGTACTTC.

Only a few counts were recorded for this clonotype. V gene TRBV6-1 combines with J gene TRBJ2-7; D may be TRBD1 or TRBD2 (5 bases each). Per germline, CDR1 MNHNS and CDR2 SASEGT. The V end was cut by 7 bases, the J end by 0 bases, with 16 bases between. This CDR3 has 15 residues. The chain's CDR3 is CASKEWDGSSYEQYF. Here the CDR3 DNA reads TGTGCCAGCAAGGAGTGGGACGGCAGCTCCTACGAGCAGTACTTC.

In this sample, this clonotype turned up a few times. This rearrangement joins TRBV12-3 or TRBV12-4 to TRBJ1-2; perhaps TRBD1 as D (5 bases). The CDR3 is 12 residues long. Trimming took off 7 bases at V and 4 bases at J, with 10 bases between the two ends. CDR3 in amino acids: CASTRGGYGYTF. CDR3 in DNA: TGTGCCAGCACCCGCGGGGGCTATGGCTACACCTTC.

This clonotype turned up a few times. A much more abundant neighbour one base away suggests this may be a read error. The chain joins TRBV20-1 to TRBJ2-6; 11 nucleotides agree with TRBD2. This CDR3 is built from 16 residues. CDR1 and CDR2 from the germline V gene are DFQATT and SNEGSKA (reference sequence). This CDR3 is CCARRLAGTGANVLTF. CDR3 bases: TGCTGTGCTAGACGACTAGCGGGAACTGGGGCCAACGTCCTGACTTTC.

This chain's CDR3 is CASRGGSYNGTEAFF. In DNA form, the CDR3 reads TGCGCCAGCAGAGGCGGATCCTACAACGGCACTGAAGCTTTCTTT. V is TRBV5-1 and J is TRBJ1-1; D unclear. Trimming cost V 5 bases and J 4 bases, with 18 bases left between them. This CDR3 is built from 15 residues. The germline V gene has CDR1 SGHRS and CDR2 YFSETQ.

This clonotype appeared many times. The V gene is TRBV20-1, the J gene TRBJ2-2; no definite D call. V was shortened by 6 bases and J by 5 bases, with 13 bases between the two germline ends. Per the germline V gene, CDR1 is DFQATT and CDR2 is SNEGSKA (reference sequence). The CDR3 runs 13 residues. The CDR3 region has the DNA TGCAGTGCCAGCCTTCGTGTAACCGGGGAGCTGTTTTTT. This encodes CSASLRVTGELFF.

This clonotype was recorded a few times. V gene TRBV20-1 combines with J gene TRBJ2-7; 11 nucleotides agree with TRBD1. The CDR3 has 16 residues. Germline loops: CDR1 DFQATT, CDR2 SNEGSKA (reference sequence). The V gene end was trimmed by 1 base and the J gene end by 3 bases; junction bases not matched to a gene: 8. CDR3 DNA sequence: TGCAGTGCTAGAGCAGACCGGACAGGGGGCTTCTACGAGCAGTACTTC. As protein: CSARADRTGGFYEQYF.

The chain is built from TRBV10-3 and TRBJ2-7; no firm D call. The CDR3 has 12 residues. Germline values: CDR1 ENHRY, CDR2 SYGVKD. V lost 10 bases and J 2 bases, leaving 12 bases between the germline ends. CDR3 DNA sequence: TGTGCCACCGGTGCCCTGGCCTACGAGCAGTACTTC. Translated: CATGALAYEQYF.

The rearrangement uses TRBV27 and TRBJ2-7; no clear D. Trimming took 4 bases from V and 0 from J, leaving 7 bases between them. Germline assignment: CDR1 MNHEY and CDR2 SMNVEV (reference sequence). The CDR3 is 13 amino acids. CDR3 in amino acids: CASSSRPSYEQYF. For the CDR3, the DNA is TGTGCCAGCAGTTCAAGACCCTCCTACGAGCAGTACTTC.

This clonotype occurred many times. Here the CDR3 reads CASSLTSGSSYNEQFF. The CDR3 nucleotides are TGCGCCAGCAGCTTAACTAGCGGTAGCTCCTACAATGAGCAGTTCTTC. This chain uses TRBV5-1 with TRBJ2-1, with 8 bases that match TRBD2. Germline V gene data show CDR1 as SGHRS and CDR2 as YFSETQ. CDR3 length: 16 amino acids. Trimming took 2 bases from V and 0 from J; bases not matched to a gene: 4.

This clonotype was picked up many times. The chain has TRBV28 and TRBJ2-3; D is uncertain. This CDR3 has 14 amino acids. In germline, CDR1 is MDHEN, CDR2 SYDVKM. V lost 2 bases, J lost 4 bases, and 10 bases lay in between. The CDR3 is CASSLLEDPDTQYF. CDR3 nucleotides: TGTGCCAGCAGTTTACTAGAGGACCCAGATACGCAGTATTTT.

This chain uses TRBV12-3 or TRBV12-4 with TRBJ2-1, with TRBD2 matching over 11 bases. The CDR3 runs 15 residues. Germline trimming cut 7 bases from V and 4 bases from J; bases unmatched to any gene: 6. The DNA of the CDR3 is TGTGCCAGCATTACGGGACTAGCGGCTTACAATGAGCAGTTCTTC. It codes for CASITGLAAYNEQFF.

V gene TRBV7-2 combines with J gene TRBJ2-1; the match to TRBD2 covers 13 bases. Losses at the gene ends were 6 bases for V and 2 bases for J; bases not matched to a gene: 7. This CDR3 is 17 amino acids long. Germline V CDR1 and CDR2: SGHTA, FQGNSA. CDR3 nucleotide sequence: TGTGCCAGCAGATCCAGGACTAGCGGGAGAACCTACAATGAGCAGTTCTTC. It specifies CASRSRTSGRTYNEQFF.

This chain connects TRBV5-6 to TRBJ1-1, with unresolved D. With 4 bases removed from V and 6 bases from J, the gap between germline ends came to 16 bases. The CDR3 runs 14 residues. CDR1 SGHDT and CDR2 YYEEEE come from the germline V gene. The DNA for the CDR3 is TGTGCCAGCAGCGCATTTCGCCAATTGGCTGAAGCTTTCTTT. Translation gives CASSAFRQLAEAFF.

This clonotype was seen many times. The chain carries TRBV20-1 and TRBJ2-5; possibly TRBD2 for D (6 bases). Trimming took off 3 bases at V and 5 bases at J, with 10 bases between the two ends. CDR1 DFQATT and CDR2 SNEGSKA come from the germline V gene (reference sequence). The CDR3 consists of 12 residues. The CDR3 nucleotides are TGCAGTGCTAGTGGCGGGACGGAGACCCAGTACTTC. This sequence encodes CSASGGTETQYF.

This clonotype was recorded at least ten times. V usage is TRBV7-2 and J usage is TRBJ1-1, with a weak D call TRBD1 (6 bases). CDR1 SGHTA and CDR2 FQGNSA come from the germline V gene. This CDR3 spans 14 amino acids. Trimming removed 2 bases from V and 7 bases from J, with 14 bases in between. The CDR3 reads CASSLYRVVREAFF. For the CDR3, the DNA is TGTGCCAGCAGCTTATACAGGGTAGTCCGTGAAGCTTTCTTT. The complete variable domain, with remaining parts taken from reference TRBV7-2 and TRBJ1-1, reads GAGVSQSPSNKVTEKGKDVELRCDPISGHTALYWYRQSLGQGLEFLIYFQGNSAPDKSGLPSDRFSAERTGGSVSTLTIQRTQQEDSAVYLCASSLYRVVREAFFGQGTRLTVV.

This clonotype occurred a few times. The chain recombines TRBV20-1 with TRBJ2-2, with 7 bases aligning to TRBD2. There are 15 residues in the CDR3. V trimming: 5 bases; J trimming: 4 bases; junction bases outside the gene matches: 10. In germline, CDR1 is DFQATT, CDR2 SNEGSKA (reference sequence). In nucleotides, the CDR3 is TGCAGTGCTTATAAAGCCGGGACTATCACCGGGGAGCTGTTTTTT. Protein sequence: CSAYKAGTITGELFF.

The chain combines TRBV28 with TRBJ1-5, with D possibly being TRBD1 (6 bases). CDR1 is MDHEN and CDR2 is SYDVKM in the germline V gene. V was trimmed by 3 bases and J by 0 bases, leaving 15 bases between them. The CDR3 spans 17 residues. The CDR3, as DNA: TGTGCCAGCAGTTTGAGGACAGCACATTATAGCAATCAGCCCCAGCATTTT. It encodes CASSLRTAHYSNQPQHF.

This rearrangement joins TRBV20-1 to TRBJ2-1; 11 nucleotides match TRBD2. J was trimmed by 4 bases and V by 6 bases; bases with no gene match: 11. CDR3 size: 16 residues. Germline V lookup: CDR1 DFQATT, CDR2 SNEGSKA (reference sequence). The CDR3: CSATNPGLAVYNEQFF. The CDR3 nucleotides read TGCAGTGCAACGAATCCGGGACTAGCGGTGTACAATGAGCAGTTCTTC.

This clonotype has just a few counts. This sequence joins TRBV20-1 and TRBJ2-5; D could derive from TRBD1 or TRBD2 (5 bases each). Germline loops: CDR1 DFQATT, CDR2 SNEGSKA (reference sequence). V lost 1 base and J lost 1, with 10 bases in between. There are 14 residues in the CDR3. The CDR3 DNA follows: TGCAGTGCTAGAGTGGGGCTAGCCCAAGAGACCCAGTACTTC. Protein: CSARVGLAQETQYF.

The rearrangement joins TRBV20-1 to TRBJ2-7, with 12 bases that match TRBD2. This CDR3 has 15 amino acids. V lost 3 bases, J lost 4 bases, and 7 bases stayed unmatched. The germline V gene encodes CDR1 DFQATT and CDR2 SNEGSKA (reference sequence). DNA of the CDR3: TGCAGTGCTAGGACTAGCGGGAGCAAGGCGTACGAGCAGTACTTC. Its translation: CSARTSGSKAYEQYF.

This rearrangement joins TRBV5-8 to TRBJ2-1; no clear D gene. Germline assignment: CDR1 SGHTS and CDR2 YDEGEE. V was trimmed by 2 bases and J by 6 bases, leaving 9 bases between them. The CDR3 extends over 13 amino acids. As DNA, the CDR3 is TGTGCCAGCAGCTTTCTGGTGGGCAATGAGCAGTTCTTC. Its translation: CASSFLVGNEQFF.

This clonotype showed up just a few times. The V gene is TRBV27, the J gene TRBJ1-5; 8 bases align to TRBD1. V lost 5 bases, J lost 4 bases, and 7 bases stayed unmatched. The CDR3 has 15 residues. The V gene's germline CDR1 is MNHEY and CDR2 SMNVEV (reference sequence). The CDR3 DNA reads as TGTGCCAGCAGTCCCGGACAGGGCAAAAATCAGCCCCAGCATTTT. Amino acids: CASSPGQGKNQPQHF.